This TCR beta chain stems from a study of cytomegalovirus exposure and HLA in healthy donors. Across the whole study: Unique TCRs from HLA-typed donors, around 79 million of them, were held in an early data release.

With regard to this clone: Its specificity is not known.

Study-level points and caveats: A classifier reportedly called cytomegalovirus status with high sensitivity and specificity. Information on immune exposure was restricted to one variable (CMV serostatus).

This CDR3 has 16 residues. The germline V gene encodes CDR1 SNHLY and CDR2 FYNNEI. V dropped 6 bases and J dropped 0 bases, with 16 bases sitting between them. A multiplex PCR was run with 60 Vbeta primers and 13 Jbeta primers. Libraries were prepared by immunoSEQ multiplex PCR; TCRdb keeps only in-frame clonotypes and omits some of them. The profile covers more than 85,000 clones, with about 80% appearing a single time and 10% to 15% taken by the ten largest. The J gene is TRBJ2-3, the V gene TRBV2; tentative D call: TRBD2 (7 bases). This clonotype was obtained from a man aged 25-45 years in good health and CMV-seropositive. The specimen was PBMCs. CDR3 DNA sequence: TGTGCCAGCAGGAGGGGGGGTGTCTCTAGCACAGATACGCAGTATTTT. It yields the protein CASRRGGVSSTDTQYF.